This T cell receptor (beta chain) was sequenced in a study of identical twins. General study results and limits: With abundant cord blood beta clonotypes, insertions were fewer; memory repertoires showed no such pattern. Conclusions were based on cross-sectional statistical analysis, without following the same donors. Invariant MAIT and iNKT cells could partly confound zero-insertion analyses.

Looked up from germline, CDR1 is SNHLY and CDR2 is FYNNEI. Trimming removed 6 bases at V and 0 bases at J, with 6 bases between. This CDR3 has 14 amino acids. Template switching (which added a universal primer site) was used, and cDNA carried unique molecular identifiers. Via MiXCR, TCRdb re-called the 5' RACE reads, giving one row per CDR3 protein. The sample includes hundreds of thousands of distinct CDR3 sequences, 12% seen only once; the top ten take around 1.5%. This clonotype has a handful of counts. What it binds is not known. These data also featured in a second study, about yellow fever vaccine responses in identical twins.

Sequences were obtained from PBMCs. V and J are TRBV2 and TRBJ2-6, with TRBD1 as a possible D gene (5 bases). The sequence was obtained from a woman under 30 in good health. CDR3 sequence: CASRDTSGANVLTF. The DNA for the CDR3 is TGTGCCAGCAGGGACACCTCTGGGGCCAACGTCCTGACTTTC.